The 17 T cell receptor beta chains below were found in one sample sequenced in a study of shared clonotypes between healthy human individuals. Sequencing used immunoSEQ multiplex PCR; TCRdb keeps in-frame clones, though not all of them. The table lists roughly 1,100,000 clones, about 76% of them singletons, with about 1.4% in the top ten. Sequencing was performed on memory CD4+ T cells sorted from blood. As for subset: CD45RA-negative fraction. The receptors shown here come from a man aged 18-30 years in good health.

This rearrangement joins TRBV9 to TRBJ2-3; D gene unclear. The V end lost 0 bases, the J end lost 6 bases, and 14 bases lay between the germline ends. CDR1 SGDLS and CDR2 YYNGEE come from the germline V gene. The CDR3 spans 15 residues. The CDR3 reads CASSVGGNGRDTQYF. In DNA, the CDR3 is TGTGCCAGCAGCGTAGGTGGGAATGGAAGGGATACGCAGTATTTT.

The V and J genes are TRBV27 and TRBJ1-6; a possible D gene is TRBD1 (5 bases). Germline CDR1 and CDR2: MNHEY and SMNVEV (reference sequence). Deletions cut 0 bases from V and 3 bases from J, with 24 bases between. The CDR3 runs 21 residues. CDR3 in DNA: TGTGCCAGCAGTTTATCGAGAGGCGGGGCTCGGCTTAGATTCTATAATTCACCCCTCCACTTT. Its translation is CASSLSRGGARLRFYNSPLHF.

The chain has TRBV5-1 and TRBJ1-1; 7 bases line up with TRBD1. This CDR3 is built from 15 residues. V was clipped by 6 bases and J by 4 bases; unmatched bases: 12. Looked up from germline, CDR1 is SGHRS and CDR2 is YFSETQ. This chain's CDR3 is CASKGTEVAGTEAFF. Here the CDR3 DNA reads TGCGCCAGCAAAGGGACAGAGGTTGCCGGCACTGAAGCTTTCTTT.

The chain carries TRBV10-3 and TRBJ2-7; 12 bases match TRBD2. The CDR3 spans 14 residues. V shed 10 bases, J shed 4 bases, and the junction held 8 bases outside the gene matches. Germline CDR1 and CDR2: ENHRY and SYGVKD. The DNA of the CDR3 is TGTGCCAGTACGACTAGCGGGGGTCGTTACGAGCAGTACTTC. This encodes CASTTSGGRYEQYF.

The sample holds one count of this clone. V usage is TRBV7-6 and J usage is TRBJ2-7, with D tentatively TRBD2 (5 bases). This CDR3 has 16 residues. V lost 5 bases and J lost 3, with 20 bases in between. The germline V gene encodes CDR1 SGHVS and CDR2 FNYEAQ. In DNA form, the CDR3 reads TGTGCCAGCAGCGGAGGCCGGGGTAGCACCTACTACGAGCAGTACTTC. Residues: CASSGGRGSTYYEQYF.

The V and J genes are TRBV7-9 and TRBJ2-2, with no clear D. This CDR3 has 13 residues. V lost 5 bases to trimming and J lost 6 bases, with 10 bases between them. Germline assignment: CDR1 SEHNR and CDR2 FQNEAQ (reference sequence). DNA for the CDR3: TGTGCCAGCAGCCAAGTAGGATCCGGGGAGCTGTTTTTT. Amino acid sequence: CASSQVGSGELFF.

V usage is TRBV10-3 and J usage is TRBJ1-1; D possibly corresponds to TRBD1 (5 bases). V gave up 3 bases and J gave up 6 bases, with 11 bases separating them. The CDR3 sequence is 13 residues long. Germline loops: CDR1 ENHRY, CDR2 SYGVKD. CDR3 sequence (DNA): TGTGCCATCAGTGATCAGGGACCCCCTGAAGCTTTCTTT. Protein: CAISDQGPPEAFF.

This clone has only a few counts. The rearrangement links TRBV6-1 to TRBJ2-2; no clear D gene. The CDR3 runs 12 residues. V was cut by 7 bases and J by 3 bases, with 6 bases left in between. CDR1 is MNHNS, CDR2 SASEGT, per germline. This CDR3 reads CASTLYTGELFF. The CDR3 bases are TGTGCCAGCACCCTATACACCGGGGAGCTGTTTTTT.

J is TRBJ1-2 and V is TRBV19; D perhaps matches TRBD1 (6 bases). Trimming took 7 bases from V and 8 from J, leaving 20 bases between them. Germline V gene data show CDR1 as LNHDA and CDR2 as SQIVND (reference sequence). The CDR3 loop spans 14 amino acids. The CDR3 protein is CASTQTRGGGGYTF. CDR3 DNA: TGTGCCAGTACCCAGACGCGGGGGGGCGGAGGCTACACCTTC.

This sequence joins TRBV30 and TRBJ1-1, with 9 bases identical to TRBD1. Germline values: CDR1 GTSNPN, CDR2 SVGIG (reference sequence). V lost 3 bases to trimming and J lost 4 bases; unmatched junction nucleotides: 9. CDR3 size: 15 residues. The DNA of the CDR3 is TGTGCCTGGAGCTTCACAGGGGGCAGGGCCACTGAAGCTTTCTTT. Its translation is CAWSFTGGRATEAFF.

The chain couples TRBV7-9 to TRBJ1-6; TRBD1 matches 7 bases. CDR1 is SEHNR and CDR2 is FQNEAQ in the germline V gene (reference sequence). Losses at the gene ends were 3 bases for V and 5 bases for J; bases not matched to a gene: 1. The CDR3 loop spans 14 amino acids. The chain's CDR3 is CASSFGQDNSPLHF. Here the CDR3 DNA reads TGTGCCAGCAGCTTCGGACAGGATAATTCACCCCTCCACTTT. Drawing the rest from reference TRBV7-9 and TRBJ1-6, the complete variable domain is DTGVSQNPRHKITKRGQNVTFRCDPISEHNRLYWYRQTLGQGPEFLTYFQNEAQLEKSRLLSDRFSAERPKGSFSTLEIQRTEQGDSAMYLCASSFGQDNSPLHFGNGTRLTVT.

The chain recombines TRBV4-1 with TRBJ1-2; D might be TRBD1 (5 bases). Per germline, CDR1 MGHRA and CDR2 YSYEKL. The CDR3 extends over 15 amino acids. Trimming stripped 0 bases from V and 8 bases from J, with 16 bases between. The CDR3 is CASSQDRAGFEGYTF. The DNA for the CDR3 is TGCGCCAGCAGCCAAGACAGGGCAGGTTTTGAAGGCTACACCTTC.

V and J are TRBV5-8 and TRBJ2-7; 9 positions agree with TRBD1. The ends lost 4 bases at V and 3 bases at J; junction bases unmatched: 8. CDR3 length: 15 amino acids. Germline V gives CDR1 SGHTS, CDR2 YDEGEE. The CDR3 loop reads CASSKHRDRVYEQYF. The CDR3 DNA reads TGTGCCAGCAGCAAACACCGGGACAGGGTCTACGAGCAGTACTTC. The variable domain in full, with the rest retrieved from reference TRBV5-8 and TRBJ2-7, is EAGVTQSPTHLIKTRGQQATLRCSPISGHTSVYWYQQALGLGLQFLLWYDEGEERNRGNFPPRFSGRQFPNYSSELNVNALELEDSALYLCASSKHRDRVYEQYFGPGTRLTVT.

This clone appeared once. V and J are TRBV30 and TRBJ2-3, with 7 bases lining up with TRBD2. V trimming: 7 bases; J trimming: 6 bases; junction bases outside the gene matches: 7. This CDR3 has 12 residues. In germline, CDR1 is GTSNPN, CDR2 SVGIG (reference sequence). Here the CDR3 reads CAFDWGGDTQYF. DNA of the CDR3: TGTGCCTTCGACTGGGGAGGGGATACGCAGTATTTT.

The chain employs TRBV10-3 and TRBJ1-1, with TRBD1 identical over 8 bases. The CDR3 is made up of 14 amino acids. V lost 8 bases and J lost 0; bases outside the gene matches: 5. Germline V lookup: CDR1 ENHRY, CDR2 SYGVKD. Here the CDR3 DNA reads TGTGCCATCGGGACAGGACCTATGAACACTGAAGCTTTCTTT. The encoded protein is CAIGTGPMNTEAFF.

This clone was found once. The chain has TRBV6-5 and TRBJ1-2, with TRBD1 as a possible D gene (6 bases). The V end was cut by 2 bases, the J end by 4 bases, with 11 bases between. The length of the CDR3 is 14 residues. The germline V gene encodes CDR1 MNHEY and CDR2 SVGAGI. The CDR3 reads CASSYVGGTYGYTF. The CDR3 coding sequence is TGTGCCAGCAGTTACGTGGGGGGCACCTATGGCTACACCTTC.

This clone was found once. The gene calls are TRBV7-2 and TRBJ2-3; possibly TRBD2 for D (5 bases). V gave up 8 bases and J gave up 1 base, with 13 bases separating them. This CDR3 spans 14 amino acids. Germline CDR1 and CDR2: SGHTA and FQGNSA. The CDR3 DNA sequence: TGTGCCAGCGCACCCTGGGGAGGCACAGATACGCAGTATTTT. Protein sequence: CASAPWGGTDTQYF.